The 9 T cell receptor beta chains presented below share a single source sample, sequenced in a study of identical twins. TCRdb re-derived calls from the 5' RACE reads in MiXCR, one entry per CDR3 protein. The table includes about 700,000 distinct CDR3 sequences, less than 10% detected once. The same specimen was also included in a second study, on yellow fever vaccine responses in identical twins.

Sequencing used PBMCs. These receptors came from a woman aged 18-29 years in good health.

This clonotype has just a few counts. The rearrangement links TRBV6-2 or TRBV6-3 to TRBJ2-2, with D perhaps TRBD2 (5 bases). This CDR3 has 14 residues. Per the germline V gene, CDR1 is MNHEY and CDR2 is SVGEGT. V lost 2 bases and J 5 bases, leaving 9 bases between the germline ends. The CDR3 DNA sequence: TGTGCCAGCAGTTACCCAAGCGGAACCGGGGAGCTGTTTTTT. Translation gives CASSYPSGTGELFF.

The V call is TRBV4-3, the J call TRBJ2-2; TRBD2 agrees at 9 bases. The CDR3 runs 15 residues. CDR1 and CDR2 (germline): LGHNA, YSLEER. Trimming cost V 4 bases and J 4 bases; bases outside gene matches: 4. The DNA of the CDR3 is TGCGCCAGCAGCCCAGCGGGAGGTTCCACCGGGGAGCTGTTTTTT. Translating gives CASSPAGGSTGELFF.

The J gene is TRBJ1-6, the V gene TRBV5-5; 7 bases agree with TRBD1. This CDR3 spans 14 amino acids. Germline V gives CDR1 SGHKS, CDR2 YYEKEE (reference sequence). J was trimmed by 8 bases and V by 3 bases; bases with no gene match: 5. The CDR3, as DNA: TGTGCCAGCAGCTCGACAGGGTACGATTCACCCCTCCACTTT. It translates to CASSSTGYDSPLHF.

The CDR3 here is CASREVGTPYYEQYF. The CDR3 coding sequence is TGTGCCAGCAGGGAGGTAGGAACCCCCTACTACGAGCAGTACTTC. The chain is built from TRBV2 and TRBJ2-7; perhaps TRBD2 as D (5 bases). The V end lost 6 bases, the J end lost 3 bases, and 18 bases lay between the germline ends. The CDR3 sequence is 15 residues long. In germline, CDR1 is SNHLY, CDR2 FYNNEI. Filled out from reference TRBV2 and TRBJ2-7, the complete variable domain reads EPEVTQTPSHQVTQMGQEVILRCVPISNHLYFYWYRQILGQKVEFLVSFYNNEISEKSEIFDDQFSVERPDGSNFTLKIRSTKLEDSAMYFCASREVGTPYYEQYFGPGTRLTVT.

The sample holds a few counts of this clonotype. V usage is TRBV20-1 and J usage is TRBJ2-5; 11 positions agree with TRBD2. Germline lookup yields CDR1 DFQATT and CDR2 SNEGSKA (reference sequence). The V segment lost 5 bases and the J segment 1 base; nucleotides outside the gene matches: 6. The CDR3 totals 15 residues. CDR3 residues: CSAVRLAGIQETQYF. DNA of the CDR3: TGCAGTGCTGTTCGACTAGCGGGGATCCAAGAGACCCAGTACTTC.

J is TRBJ2-2 and V is TRBV6-5; D may match TRBD1 or TRBD2 (6 bases each). Germline CDR1 MNHEY, CDR2 SVGAGI. CDR3 length: 14 amino acids. The V gene lost 1 base and the J gene lost 6 bases, with 9 bases spanning the gap. The CDR3 protein is CASSYWGAAGELFF. For the CDR3, the DNA is TGTGCCAGCAGTTACTGGGGGGCAGCCGGGGAGCTGTTTTTT.

This clonotype has at least ten counts. The chain employs TRBV29-1 and TRBJ2-2; 7 bases line up with TRBD1. CDR3 length: 15 residues. J was trimmed by 4 bases and V by 5 bases; bases with no gene match: 10. The germline gives CDR1 SQVTM, CDR2 ANQGSEA. CDR3 nucleotide sequence: TGCAGCGTTACATATGGGGGACAGATCACCGGGGAGCTGTTTTTT. It codes for CSVTYGGQITGELFF.

This chain uses TRBV30 with TRBJ2-3; no clear D gene. Trimming removed 5 bases from V and 1 base from J, with 4 bases in between. CDR1 is GTSNPN, CDR2 SVGIG, per germline (reference sequence). This CDR3 has 11 residues. The CDR3 protein is CAWGGTDTQYF. CDR3 nucleotides: TGTGCCTGGGGGGGCACAGATACGCAGTATTTT.

This clonotype has just a few counts. The V gene is TRBV15, the J gene TRBJ2-7; 8 bases line up with TRBD2. The CDR3 sequence is 16 residues long. V lost 1 base, J lost 5 bases, and 10 bases stayed unmatched. Germline V CDR1 and CDR2: LNHNV, YYDKDF (reference sequence). The chain's CDR3 is CATSRGTGTRGDEQYF. CDR3 nucleotide sequence: TGTGCCACCAGCAGAGGGACCGGGACTAGGGGGGACGAGCAGTACTTC.